These 16 T cell receptor beta chains were all obtained from the same sample, sequenced in a study of early T cells in non-severe SARS-CoV-2 infection. From the 5' RACE reads, TCRdb called clonotypes with MiXCR, one entry per CDR3 protein. This sample has tens of thousands of distinct CDR3 sequences, with approximately 12% found just once. The sequencing used whole blood, collected at baseline. The receptors were gathered from an adult who was a healthcare worker with PCR-confirmed SARS-CoV-2 infection or an uninfected control (not recorded which).

This clonotype showed up many times. This chain uses TRBV4-1 with TRBJ2-3; no firm D call. The CDR3 loop spans 14 amino acids. V lost 2 bases and J lost 2, with 8 bases in between. Germline V CDR1 and CDR2: MGHRA, YSYEKL. The CDR3 reads CASSQSSDTDTQYF. CDR3 nucleotides: TGCGCCAGCAGCCAATCATCAGACACAGATACGCAGTATTTT.

The chain joins TRBV20-1 to TRBJ2-2, with D uncertain. This CDR3 has 13 residues. The germline CDR1 and CDR2 sequences are DFQATT and SNEGSKA (reference sequence). Trimming pared 0 bases from V and 0 bases from J, leaving 2 bases between. The CDR3 is CSARESNTGELFF. The CDR3 DNA reads TGCAGTGCTAGAGAATCGAACACCGGGGAGCTGTTTTTT.

This clonotype was seen a handful of times. The CDR3 bases are TGTGCCAGCAGTAGGACTAGCGGGACACCTTCCTACAATGAGCAGTTCTTC. It encodes CASSRTSGTPSYNEQFF. V is TRBV2 and J is TRBJ2-1, with 12 bases identical to TRBD2. There are 17 residues in the CDR3. Germline CDR1 is SNHLY and CDR2 is FYNNEI. J was trimmed by 1 base and V by 5 bases; bases with no gene match: 6.

This clonotype was seen repeatedly, ten times or more. This chain uses TRBV6-6 with TRBJ2-5; maybe TRBD2 (6 bases). The CDR3 totals 14 residues. Between the trimmed V and J ends, which lost 8 bases and 1 base, there was a span of 14 bases. Per germline, CDR1 MNHNY and CDR2 SVGAGI (reference sequence). The CDR3 here is CASSPAGRQETQYF. The DNA of the CDR3 is TGTGCCAGCTCACCAGCGGGTCGCCAAGAGACCCAGTACTTC.

This clonotype was seen more than once but under ten times. This chain joins TRBV27 and TRBJ2-7, with D perhaps matching TRBD1 (6 bases). CDR3 size: 14 residues. V shed 5 bases and J shed 3 bases, with 14 bases lying between them. CDR1 and CDR2 from the germline V gene are MNHEY and SMNVEV (reference sequence). CDR3 DNA: TGTGCCAGCAGTCCAGGGACAAGGAGCTACGAGCAGTACTTC. The encoded protein is CASSPGTRSYEQYF.

This clonotype was observed a few times. J is TRBJ2-3 and V is TRBV12-3 or TRBV12-4, with D unclear. The V end lost 6 bases, the J end lost 5 bases, and 9 bases lay between the germline ends. CDR3 size: 12 residues. The CDR3 spells CASSVKGDTQYF. The CDR3 region has the DNA TGTGCCAGCAGCGTTAAGGGAGATACGCAGTATTTT.

The rearrangement joins TRBV11-2 to TRBJ1-6, with D unresolved. CDR1 and CDR2 (germline): SGHAT, FQNNGV. The CDR3 is made up of 13 amino acids. Trimming removed 0 bases at V and 15 bases at J, with 12 bases between. This CDR3 reads CASSLDVRRVLHF. CDR3 DNA sequence: TGTGCCAGCAGCTTAGACGTCAGACGAGTCCTCCACTTT.

The table lists this clonotype with a few counts. This rearrangement joins TRBV10-3 to TRBJ2-3; the D gene is possibly TRBD1 (6 bases). V was clipped by 10 bases and J by 0 bases, with 11 bases between them. The CDR3 covers 13 residues. Germline V gives CDR1 ENHRY, CDR2 SYGVKD. The CDR3 loop reads CATGQGSTDTQYF. The CDR3 DNA reads TGTGCCACTGGGCAGGGGAGCACAGATACGCAGTATTTT.

This clonotype was recorded at least ten times. This sequence joins TRBV19 and TRBJ1-1; D gene unclear. The germline V gene encodes CDR1 LNHDA and CDR2 SQIVND (reference sequence). This CDR3 region has 13 residues. Trimming pared 2 bases from V and 2 bases from J, leaving 6 bases between. CDR3 sequence reads: CASSISLNTEAFF. The CDR3 DNA reads TGTGCCAGTAGTATAAGTCTTAACACTGAAGCTTTCTTT.

The V gene is TRBV29-1, the J gene TRBJ2-5; D may be TRBD2 (6 bases). In germline, CDR1 is SQVTM, CDR2 ANQGSEA. V lost 7 bases to trimming and J lost 5 bases, with 14 bases between them. The CDR3 covers 12 residues. The CDR3 DNA follows: TGCAGCGGTAGACTAGGCGCGGAGACCCAGTACTTC. It specifies CSGRLGAETQYF.

The V call is TRBV7-2, the J call TRBJ2-1; TRBD1 aligns across 8 bases. The V gene's germline CDR1 is SGHTA and CDR2 FQGNSA. The CDR3 totals 16 residues. With V trimmed by 5 bases and J by 7 bases, 13 bases remained unmatched. The DNA for the CDR3 is TGTGCCAGCAGCGGGGCCCCGGACAGGGCGAGGAATGAGCAGTTCTTC. It is translated as CASSGAPDRARNEQFF. Together with reference TRBV7-2 and TRBJ2-1, the CDR3 gives the full variable domain: GAGVSQSPSNKVTEKGKDVELRCDPISGHTALYWYRQSLGQGLEFLIYFQGNSAPDKSGLPSDRFSAERTGGSVSTLTIQRTQQEDSAVYLCASSGAPDRARNEQFFGPGTRLTVL.

Of note for this clonotype: At one of its ends the junction is not consistent with the germline gene, which may arise from a read error. V and J are TRBV9 and TRBJ2-7; 7 nucleotides match TRBD1. Germline CDR1 is SGDLS and CDR2 is YYNGEE. The CDR3 is 14 amino acids. CDR3 amino acids: CASSVGQGIYVQYF. For the CDR3, the DNA is TGTGCCAGCAGCGTAGGACAGGGTATTTACGTGCAGTACTTC.

This clonotype appeared many times. The chain uses TRBV12-3 or TRBV12-4 and TRBJ1-4, with no clear D. The CDR3 consists of 14 residues. V was cut by 2 bases and J by 4 bases, with 8 bases left in between. CDR3 DNA sequence: TGTGCCAGCAGTTTATGGATGAGTAATGAAAAACTGTTTTTT. Protein product: CASSLWMSNEKLFF.

The CDR3 sequence is CASSPRKDQPQHF. CDR3 sequence (DNA): TGTGCCAGCAGTCCACGGAAGGATCAGCCCCAGCATTTT. This chain joins TRBV6-6 and TRBJ1-5, with D unresolved. Trimming shortened V by 5 bases and J by 5 bases, and 10 bases separated the two germline ends. Germline-derived CDR1 and CDR2 are MNHNY and SVGAGI (reference sequence). This CDR3 is 13 amino acids long.

This clonotype showed up just a few times. The genes are TRBV6-6 and TRBJ2-6; 10 positions agree with TRBD1. The CDR3 is 17 amino acids. Germline V gene lookup returns CDR1 MNHNY and CDR2 SVGAGI (reference sequence). J gave up 4 bases and V 3 bases, and 6 bases lay outside the gene matches. The CDR3 here is CASSYGTGVSGANVLTF. CDR3 in DNA: TGTGCCAGCAGTTATGGGACAGGGGTATCCGGGGCCAACGTCCTGACTTTC.

V gene TRBV5-1 combines with J gene TRBJ2-5; possibly TRBD1 for D (6 bases). Deletions cut 4 bases from V and 5 bases from J, with 18 bases between. The CDR3 totals 15 residues. The germline gives CDR1 SGHRS, CDR2 YFSETQ. CDR3 amino acids: CASSPSTGSGETQYF. CDR3 bases: TGCGCCAGCAGCCCCTCCACAGGGTCCGGGGAGACCCAGTACTTC.